The clone carrying this T cell receptor beta chain has ten or more counts. Germline CDR1 is ENHRY and CDR2 is SYGVKD. The CDR3 contains 14 residues. Trimming took 6 bases from V and 2 from J, leaving 12 bases between them. From about 19,000 to 1,100,000 sorted cells, naive CD8 libraries were generated with 10%, 30% or 50% RNA. This entry comes from a study of molecular identifiers for immune sequencing clone quantification. Bulk TCR library preparation followed previously described methods with listed TCR primers. TCRdb called the PCR reads again in MiXCR, with one record for every CDR3 protein. The table shows about 40,000 distinct CDR3 sequences, with about a fifth occurring only once.

The rearrangement links TRBV10-3 to TRBJ2-3, with D possibly being TRBD2 (5 bases). The receptor comes from a human donor in good health. Some libraries in this study had Jurkat cell RNA spiked in. Sequencing was performed on naive CD8+ T cells from blood, with Jurkat cell RNA spiked in. Indicated subset: FACS-sorted CD8+CD4-CCR7+CD45RA+ naive T cells. Written as DNA, the CDR3 is TGTGCCATCAGACTAGAGGCTTTCACAGATACGCAGTATTTT. This gives the protein CAIRLEAFTDTQYF.